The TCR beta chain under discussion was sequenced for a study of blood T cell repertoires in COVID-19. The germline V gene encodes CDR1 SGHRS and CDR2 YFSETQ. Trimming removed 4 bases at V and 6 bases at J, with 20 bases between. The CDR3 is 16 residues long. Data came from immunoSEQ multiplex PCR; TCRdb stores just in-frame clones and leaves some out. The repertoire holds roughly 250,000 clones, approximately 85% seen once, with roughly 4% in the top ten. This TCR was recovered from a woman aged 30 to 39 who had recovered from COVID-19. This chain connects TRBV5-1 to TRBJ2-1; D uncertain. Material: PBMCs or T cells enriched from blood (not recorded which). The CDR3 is CASSPNSRIISNEQFF. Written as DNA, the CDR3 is TGCGCCAGCAGCCCGAACAGCCGTATCATATCCAATGAGCAGTTCTTC.